These 6 T cell receptor beta chains came from one sample sequenced in a study of OX40 agonist ivuxolimab in advanced cancers. Clones were sequenced by immunoSEQ multiplex PCR, and TCRdb holds only the in-frame ones, with some missing. The profile shows more than 45,000 clones, approximately 75% of them singletons. The starting material was CD4+ or CD8+ T cells sorted from blood, obtained in a trial of the OX40 agonist ivuxolimab. The receptor source for this set is an adult with an advanced solid tumor such as melanoma, head and neck, liver or kidney cancer.

On this clone itself: Just one base apart from a much larger clone, this may be a read error. The sample carries other DNA sequences with the same CDR3. This chain connects TRBV7-9 to TRBJ1-6; D gene uncertain. Per the germline V gene, CDR1 is SEHNR and CDR2 is FQNEAQ (reference sequence). The CDR3 loop spans 12 amino acids. V lost 1 base, J lost 5 bases, and 0 bases lay in between. CDR3 bases: TGTGCCAGCAGCTTAGATAATTCACCCCTCCACTTT. Amino acid sequence: CASSLDNSPLHF.

This clone appeared many times. The CDR3 sequence: CAISRGGGSGSPLHF. The CDR3, as DNA: TGTGCCATCAGCCGGGGGGGAGGTTCGGGATCACCCCTCCACTTT. This sequence joins TRBV10-3 and TRBJ1-6; D might be TRBD1 (5 bases). V dropped 6 bases and J dropped 10 bases, with 19 bases sitting between them. The CDR3 contains 15 residues. Germline CDR1 reads ENHRY; CDR2 reads SYGVKD.

V is TRBV5-1 and J is TRBJ2-1; 7 bases are a match to TRBD2. Germline CDR1 SGHRS, CDR2 YFSETQ. V trimming: 7 bases; J trimming: 3 bases; junction bases outside the gene matches: 10. The CDR3 is 15 amino acids. The CDR3 bases are TGCGCCAGCGCGGTGAGCGGGACTGACTACAATGAGCAGTTCTTC. This gives the protein CASAVSGTDYNEQFF.

This clone was seen only a few times. The V gene is TRBV7-2, the J gene TRBJ2-7; a possible D gene is TRBD2 (6 bases). CDR3 size: 14 residues. Trimming removed 5 bases at V and 7 bases at J, with 18 bases between. Germline-derived CDR1 and CDR2 are SGHTA and FQGNSA. CDR3 region: CASSQSNRGREQYF. DNA for the CDR3: TGTGCCAGCAGCCAATCAAACCGGGGGAGGGAGCAGTACTTC.

This clone came up once. The rearrangement links TRBV5-6 to TRBJ1-4, with 7 bases identical to TRBD1. This CDR3 comprises 14 residues. Trimming removed 3 bases from V and 8 bases from J; junction bases left unmatched: 7. CDR1 and CDR2 from the germline V gene are SGHDT and YYEEEE. The CDR3 loop is CASSSRGMGEKLFF. CDR3 DNA: TGTGCCAGCAGCTCCAGGGGGATGGGGGAAAAACTGTTTTTT. The full variable domain, completed using reference TRBV5-6 and TRBJ1-4, is DAGVTQSPTHLIKTRGQQVTLRCSPKSGHDTVSWYQQALGQGPQFIFQYYEEEERQRGNFPDRFSGHQFPNYSSELNVNALLLGDSALYLCASSSRGMGEKLFFGSGTQLSVL.

The rearrangement links TRBV7-9 to TRBJ2-5, with a weak D call TRBD2 (6 bases). In germline, CDR1 is SEHNR, CDR2 FQNEAQ (reference sequence). The CDR3 loop spans 17 amino acids. V was clipped by 1 base and J by 2 bases, with 17 bases between them. CDR3 sequence (DNA): TGTGCCAGCAGCTTAGAGGGTTCGGGACTCATGCAAGAGACCCAGTACTTC. Translated: CASSLEGSGLMQETQYF.